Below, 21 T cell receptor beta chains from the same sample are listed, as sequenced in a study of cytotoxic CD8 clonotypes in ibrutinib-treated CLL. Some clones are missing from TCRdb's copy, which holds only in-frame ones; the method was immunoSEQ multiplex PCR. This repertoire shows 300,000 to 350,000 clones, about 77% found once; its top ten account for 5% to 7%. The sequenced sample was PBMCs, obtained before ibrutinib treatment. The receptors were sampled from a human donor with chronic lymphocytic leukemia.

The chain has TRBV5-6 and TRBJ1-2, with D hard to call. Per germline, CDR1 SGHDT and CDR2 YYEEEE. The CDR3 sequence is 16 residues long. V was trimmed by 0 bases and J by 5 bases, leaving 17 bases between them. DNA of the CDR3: TGTGCCAGCAGCTTGGCGGACGTCGAATTAATTTATGGCTACACCTTC. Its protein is CASSLADVELIYGYTF.

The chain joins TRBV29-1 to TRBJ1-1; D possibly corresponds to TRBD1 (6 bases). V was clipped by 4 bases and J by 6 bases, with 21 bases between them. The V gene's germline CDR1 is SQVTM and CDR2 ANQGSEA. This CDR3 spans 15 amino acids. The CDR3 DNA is TGCAGCGTTGTTTGGTTTGGGGGCGCACCCCCTGAAGCTTTCTTT. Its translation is CSVVWFGGAPPEAFF.

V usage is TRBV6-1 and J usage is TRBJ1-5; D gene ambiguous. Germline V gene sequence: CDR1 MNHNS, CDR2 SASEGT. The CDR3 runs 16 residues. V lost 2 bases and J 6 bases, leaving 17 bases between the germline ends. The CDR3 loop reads CASSEIGFTRAQPQHF. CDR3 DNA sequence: TGTGCCAGCAGTGAAATCGGATTCACTCGGGCTCAGCCCCAGCATTTT.

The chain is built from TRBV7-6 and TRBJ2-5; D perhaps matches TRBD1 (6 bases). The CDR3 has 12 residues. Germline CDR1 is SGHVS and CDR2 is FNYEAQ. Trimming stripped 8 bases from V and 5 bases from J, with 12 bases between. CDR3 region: CASGTHRETQYF. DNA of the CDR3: TGTGCCAGCGGGACACACAGGGAGACCCAGTACTTC.

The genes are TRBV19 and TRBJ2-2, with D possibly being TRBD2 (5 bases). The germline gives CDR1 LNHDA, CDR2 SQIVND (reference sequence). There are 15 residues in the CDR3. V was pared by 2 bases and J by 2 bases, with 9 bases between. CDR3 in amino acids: CASSISGINTGELFF. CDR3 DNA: TGTGCCAGTAGTATAAGCGGAATTAACACCGGGGAGCTGTTTTTT. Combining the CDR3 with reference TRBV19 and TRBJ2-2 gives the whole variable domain DGGITQSPKYLFRKEGQNVTLSCEQNLNHDAMYWYRQDPGQGLRLIYYSQIVNDFQKGDIAEGYSVSREKKESFPLTVTSAQKNPTAFYLCASSISGINTGELFFGEGSRLTVL.

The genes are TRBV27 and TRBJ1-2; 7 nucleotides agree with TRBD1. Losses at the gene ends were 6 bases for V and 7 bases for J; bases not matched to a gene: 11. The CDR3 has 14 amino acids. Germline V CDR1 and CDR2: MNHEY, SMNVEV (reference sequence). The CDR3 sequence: CASRTLGTASGYTF. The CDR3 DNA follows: TGTGCCAGCAGGACTCTCGGGACAGCCTCTGGCTACACCTTC.

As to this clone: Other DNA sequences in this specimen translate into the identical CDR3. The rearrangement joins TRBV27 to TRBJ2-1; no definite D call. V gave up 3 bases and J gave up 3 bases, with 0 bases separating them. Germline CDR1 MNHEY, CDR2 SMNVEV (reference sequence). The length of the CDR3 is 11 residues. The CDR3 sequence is CASSFYNEQFF. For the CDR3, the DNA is TGTGCCAGCAGTTTCTACAATGAGCAGTTCTTC.

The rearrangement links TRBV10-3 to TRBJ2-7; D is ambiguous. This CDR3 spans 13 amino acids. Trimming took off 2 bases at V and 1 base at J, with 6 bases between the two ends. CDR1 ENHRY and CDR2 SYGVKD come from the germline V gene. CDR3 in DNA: TGTGCCATCAGTGAGACCAGATCCTACGAGCAGTACTTC. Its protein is CAISETRSYEQYF.

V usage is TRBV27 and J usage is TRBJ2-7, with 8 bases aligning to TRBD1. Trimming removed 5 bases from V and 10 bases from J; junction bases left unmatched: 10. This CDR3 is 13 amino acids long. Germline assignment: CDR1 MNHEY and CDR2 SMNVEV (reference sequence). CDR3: CASSLRGTGIQYF. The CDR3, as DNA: TGTGCCAGCAGTCTCCGCGGGACAGGTATTCAGTACTTC.

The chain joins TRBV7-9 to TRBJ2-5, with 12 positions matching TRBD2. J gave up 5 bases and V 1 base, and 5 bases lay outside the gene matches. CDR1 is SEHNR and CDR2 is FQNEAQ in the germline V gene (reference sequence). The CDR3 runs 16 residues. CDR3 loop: CASSLGRLAGVETQYF. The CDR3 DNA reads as TGTGCCAGCAGCTTAGGCCGACTAGCGGGAGTGGAGACCCAGTACTTC.

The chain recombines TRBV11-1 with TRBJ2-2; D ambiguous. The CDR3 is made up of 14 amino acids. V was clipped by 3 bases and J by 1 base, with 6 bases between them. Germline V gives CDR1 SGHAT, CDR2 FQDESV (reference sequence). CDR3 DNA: TGTGCCAGCAGCTTTTCAGGGAACACCGGGGAGCTGTTTTTT. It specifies CASSFSGNTGELFF.

This CDR3 reads CASRVNEGEQYF. CDR3 DNA sequence: TGTGCCAGCAGAGTCAATGAGGGAGAGCAGTACTTC. The J gene is TRBJ2-7, the V gene TRBV5-6; D perhaps matches TRBD2 (5 bases). Germline-derived CDR1 and CDR2 are SGHDT and YYEEEE. V lost 5 bases and J lost 7, with 13 bases in between. The CDR3 is 12 residues long.

DNA for the CDR3: TGCGCCAGCAGCTCCGGGACAGGGACCTCCTACGAGCAGTACTTC. Translating it yields CASSSGTGTSYEQYF. The rearrangement links TRBV5-1 to TRBJ2-7; 9 bases map to TRBD1. Germline loops: CDR1 SGHRS, CDR2 YFSETQ. The CDR3 sequence is 15 residues long. J lost 0 bases, V lost 3 bases, and 4 bases had no gene match.

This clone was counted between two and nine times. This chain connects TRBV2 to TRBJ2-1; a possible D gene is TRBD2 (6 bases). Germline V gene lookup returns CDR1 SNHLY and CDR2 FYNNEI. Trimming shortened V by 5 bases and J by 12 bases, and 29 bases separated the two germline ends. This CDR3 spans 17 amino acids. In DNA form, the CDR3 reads TGTGCCAGCAGTCCCGGAGGGGTGGCGTCCCCCCTTCTAGGGCAGTTCTTC. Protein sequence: CASSPGGVASPLLGQFF. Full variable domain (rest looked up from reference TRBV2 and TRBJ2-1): EPEVTQTPSHQVTQMGQEVILRCVPISNHLYFYWYRQILGQKVEFLVSFYNNEISEKSEIFDDQFSVERPDGSNFTLKIRSTKLEDSAMYFCASSPGGVASPLLGQFFGPGTRLTVL.

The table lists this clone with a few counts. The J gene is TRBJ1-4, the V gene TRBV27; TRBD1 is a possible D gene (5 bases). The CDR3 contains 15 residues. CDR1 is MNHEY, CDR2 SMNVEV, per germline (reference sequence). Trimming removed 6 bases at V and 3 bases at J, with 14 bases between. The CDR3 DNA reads TGTGCCAGCAGCCCACTCAGGGCCCCTAATGAAAAACTGTTTTTT. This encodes CASSPLRAPNEKLFF.

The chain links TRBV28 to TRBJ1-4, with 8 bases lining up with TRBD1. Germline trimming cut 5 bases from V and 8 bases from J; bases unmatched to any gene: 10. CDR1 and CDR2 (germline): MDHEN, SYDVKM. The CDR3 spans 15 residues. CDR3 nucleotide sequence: TGTGCCAGCAGTCCGACGACAGGGGCGGACGAAAAACTGTTTTTT. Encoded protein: CASSPTTGADEKLFF.

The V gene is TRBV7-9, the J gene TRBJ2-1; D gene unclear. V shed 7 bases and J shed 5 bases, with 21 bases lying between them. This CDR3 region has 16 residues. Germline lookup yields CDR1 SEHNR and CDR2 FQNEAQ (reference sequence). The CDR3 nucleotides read TGTGCCAGCACCGAGTCGACTTTGTTCGGGCACAATGAGCAGTTCTTC. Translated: CASTESTLFGHNEQFF. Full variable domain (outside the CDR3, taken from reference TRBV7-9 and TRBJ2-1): DTGVSQNPRHKITKRGQNVTFRCDPISEHNRLYWYRQTLGQGPEFLTYFQNEAQLEKSRLLSDRFSAERPKGSFSTLEIQRTEQGDSAMYLCASTESTLFGHNEQFFGPGTRLTVL.

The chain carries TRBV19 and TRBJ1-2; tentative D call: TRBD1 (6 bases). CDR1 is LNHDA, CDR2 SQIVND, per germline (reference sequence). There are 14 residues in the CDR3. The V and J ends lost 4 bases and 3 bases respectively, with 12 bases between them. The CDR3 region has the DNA TGTGCCAGTAGTAGCTCAGGGGTTGACTATGGCTACACCTTC. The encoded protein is CASSSSGVDYGYTF.

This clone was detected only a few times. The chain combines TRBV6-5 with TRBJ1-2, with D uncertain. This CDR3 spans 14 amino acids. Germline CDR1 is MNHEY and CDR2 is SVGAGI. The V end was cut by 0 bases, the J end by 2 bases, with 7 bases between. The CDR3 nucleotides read TGTGCCAGCAGTTACTCGAGGACGAACTATGGCTACACCTTC. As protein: CASSYSRTNYGYTF.

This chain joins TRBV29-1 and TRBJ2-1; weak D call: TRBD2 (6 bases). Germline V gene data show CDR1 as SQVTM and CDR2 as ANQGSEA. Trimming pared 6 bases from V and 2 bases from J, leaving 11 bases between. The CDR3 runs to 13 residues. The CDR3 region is CSVSGLPYNEQFF. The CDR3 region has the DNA TGCAGCGTGTCGGGACTCCCCTACAATGAGCAGTTCTTC.

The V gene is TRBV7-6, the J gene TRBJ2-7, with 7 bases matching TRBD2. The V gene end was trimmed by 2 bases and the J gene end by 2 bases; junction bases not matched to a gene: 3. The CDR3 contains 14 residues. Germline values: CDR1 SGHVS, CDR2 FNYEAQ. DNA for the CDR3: TGTGCCAGCAGCTTAAGCGGGAAGGCCTACGAGCAGTACTTC. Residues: CASSLSGKAYEQYF. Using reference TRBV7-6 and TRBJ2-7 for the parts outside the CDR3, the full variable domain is GAGVSQSPRYKVTKRGQDVALRCDPISGHVSLYWYRQALGQGPEFLTYFNYEAQQDKSGLPNDRFSAERPEGSISTLTIQRTEQRDSAMYRCASSLSGKAYEQYFGPGTRLTVT.